One sample yielded the 25 T cell receptor beta chains listed below, sequenced in a study of blood T cell repertoires in COVID-19. Measured with immunoSEQ multiplex PCR; TCRdb has only the in-frame clones, and not every one. The sample contains around 200,000 clones, around four fifths of which appear only once. The source material was peripheral blood. These receptors were obtained from a man aged 45-60 years with active or convalescent COVID-19.

The rearrangement links TRBV10-3 to TRBJ1-2, with D maybe TRBD1 (5 bases). Germline V gene sequence: CDR1 ENHRY, CDR2 SYGVKD. V dropped 2 bases and J dropped 3 bases, with 7 bases sitting between them. CDR3 size: 13 residues. CDR3 bases: TGTGCCATCAGTGAGGGGGGGGACTATGGCTACACCTTC. It translates to CAISEGGDYGYTF.

This clone was seen a handful of times. The chain links TRBV28 to TRBJ2-2; 8 bases match TRBD2. The CDR3 totals 15 residues. Germline CDR1 and CDR2: MDHEN and SYDVKM. V lost 4 bases to trimming and J lost 7 bases; unmatched junction nucleotides: 8. The CDR3 protein is CASSSEGGRFGELFF. Written as DNA, the CDR3 is TGTGCCAGCAGTTCCGAGGGCGGGAGGTTCGGGGAGCTGTTTTTT.

This clone has a handful of counts. The V gene is TRBV19, the J gene TRBJ1-1; possible D gene TRBD1, 6 bases. Germline CDR1 is LNHDA and CDR2 is SQIVND (reference sequence). Trimming cost V 5 bases and J 2 bases, with 12 bases left between them. The CDR3 extends over 14 amino acids. CDR3 nucleotide sequence: TGTGCCAGTAGTTTCCGGACAGCCAACACTGAAGCTTTCTTT. It yields the protein CASSFRTANTEAFF.

In this sample, this clone turned up a few times. The chain employs TRBV18 and TRBJ2-7; 10 bases match TRBD2. Germline-derived CDR1 and CDR2 are KGHSH and LQKENI. This CDR3 is 16 amino acids long. Trimming at V came to 4 bases and at J to 5 bases, leaving 11 bases not matched to a gene. The CDR3 bases are TGTGCCAGCTCACAACTAGCGGGGCGGAGGGCCCACGAGCAGTACTTC. Its protein is CASSQLAGRRAHEQYF.

This clone was detected only once. V gene TRBV2 combines with J gene TRBJ1-2, with 10 nucleotides matching TRBD1. The ends lost 8 bases at V and 6 bases at J; junction bases unmatched: 6. CDR1 is SNHLY, CDR2 FYNNEI, per germline. The CDR3 runs 13 residues. The CDR3 sequence: CASGTGQGNGYTF. The CDR3 coding sequence is TGTGCCAGCGGGACGGGACAGGGGAATGGCTACACCTTC.

The genes are TRBV3-1 (or the pseudogene TRBV3-2) and TRBJ2-1; perhaps TRBD1 as D (7 bases). From germline, CDR1 is LGHDT and CDR2 YNNKEL (reference sequence). V was trimmed by 4 bases and J by 15 bases, leaving 16 bases between them. The CDR3 is made up of 12 amino acids. CDR3 nucleotide sequence: TGTGCCAGCAGCCTTTCACAGGGGAGGCCGTTCTTC. Amino acids: CASSLSQGRPFF.

The chain couples TRBV3-1 (or the pseudogene TRBV3-2) to TRBJ1-2; D gene ambiguous. The V and J ends lost 1 base and 8 bases respectively, with 11 bases between them. Germline-derived CDR1 and CDR2 are LGHDT and YNNKEL (reference sequence). This CDR3 has 13 residues. The chain's CDR3 is CASSQGRPGGYTF. In DNA form, the CDR3 reads TGTGCCAGCAGCCAAGGCAGGCCAGGAGGCTACACCTTC.

The chain joins TRBV6-2 or TRBV6-3 to TRBJ1-1, with D unresolved. V was clipped by 4 bases and J by 7 bases, with 10 bases between them. Germline assignment: CDR1 MNHEY and CDR2 SVGEGT. The CDR3 has 12 residues. The CDR3 here is CASSSLRGEAFF. In DNA, the CDR3 is TGTGCCAGCAGTTCCCTTCGGGGTGAAGCTTTCTTT.

The J gene is TRBJ1-4, the V gene TRBV5-1, with D possibly matching TRBD1 (6 bases). Trimming took off 0 bases at V and 0 bases at J, with 9 bases between the two ends. In germline, CDR1 is SGHRS, CDR2 YFSETQ. CDR3 length equals 16 residues. Written as DNA, the CDR3 is TGCGCCAGCAGCTTGGGGACAGTTGCAACTAATGAAAAACTGTTTTTT. It specifies CASSLGTVATNEKLFF.

The chain has TRBV3-1 (or the pseudogene TRBV3-2) and TRBJ1-6, with 10 bases aligning to TRBD1. The germline V gene encodes CDR1 LGHDT and CDR2 YNNKEL (reference sequence). The CDR3 extends over 18 amino acids. The junction had 13 bases not matched to a gene; V was cut back by 2 bases and J by 9 bases. CDR3: CASSQYPQTGGIGSPLHF. CDR3 DNA sequence: TGTGCCAGCAGCCAATATCCCCAGACAGGGGGCATCGGTTCACCCCTCCACTTT.

This clone came up once. This chain uses TRBV24-1 with TRBJ2-1, with TRBD2 matching 9 bases. V shed 2 bases, J shed 8 bases, and the junction held 9 bases outside the gene matches. This CDR3 contains 16 residues. Germline values: CDR1 KGHDR, CDR2 SFDVKD. DNA of the CDR3: TGTGCCACCAGTGATTCCGGGACTAGCCGTCACCATGAGCAGTTCTTC. Its translation: CATSDSGTSRHHEQFF.

The CDR3 region is CASSLQGTGNTIYF. Here the CDR3 DNA reads TGCGCCAGCAGCTTGCAGGGTACTGGAAACACCATATATTTT. The rearrangement links TRBV5-1 to TRBJ1-3, with D maybe TRBD1 (5 bases). The germline V and J ends were trimmed by 1 base and 2 bases, with 7 bases remaining between them. This CDR3 contains 14 residues. CDR1 and CDR2 (germline): SGHRS, YFSETQ.

J is TRBJ2-2 and V is TRBV5-1, with 11 bases aligning to TRBD2. CDR1 is SGHRS, CDR2 YFSETQ, per germline. This CDR3 has 17 residues. V dropped 2 bases and J dropped 7; count of bases not matched to a gene: 10. The CDR3 here is CASSLGPGLAVDGELFF. The CDR3 bases are TGCGCCAGCAGCTTAGGTCCGGGACTAGCGGTTGACGGGGAGCTGTTTTTT.

The chain carries TRBV21-1 and TRBJ2-1; the table's D call TRBD1 went unverified against the DNA. TRBV21-1 counts as a pseudogene. The CDR3 is 15 residues long. The CDR3 DNA sequence: TGTGCCAGCAGCCCTCGGCGACAGGGGCCCAATGAGCAGTTCTTC. Translating gives CASSPRRQGPNEQFF.

The chain has TRBV5-6 and TRBJ1-5, with D perhaps TRBD1 (5 bases). The CDR3 has 13 amino acids. Deletions cut 2 bases from V and 5 bases from J, with 8 bases between. The germline V gene encodes CDR1 SGHDT and CDR2 YYEEEE. The CDR3 loop reads CASSFGGDQPQHF. Written as DNA, the CDR3 is TGTGCCAGCAGCTTCGGGGGGGATCAGCCCCAGCATTTT.

This clone was recorded once. The chain links TRBV19 to TRBJ2-1; D is undetermined. Germline assignment: CDR1 LNHDA and CDR2 SQIVND (reference sequence). Between the trimmed V and J ends, which lost 3 bases and 3 bases, there was a span of 6 bases. This CDR3 comprises 13 residues. CDR3: CASSIINYNEQFF. The CDR3 DNA sequence: TGTGCCAGTAGTATTATAAACTACAATGAGCAGTTCTTC.

This chain links TRBV27 with TRBJ2-7, with 9 positions matching TRBD1. The CDR3 spans 14 residues. CDR1 is MNHEY, CDR2 SMNVEV, per germline (reference sequence). V dropped 6 bases and J dropped 7; count of bases not matched to a gene: 10. DNA of the CDR3: TGTGCCAGCAGACAGGACAGGGGACTTAATGAGCAGTACTTC. This codes for CASRQDRGLNEQYF.

This sequence joins TRBV5-1 and TRBJ2-1, with 10 bases lining up with TRBD2. CDR1 is SGHRS and CDR2 is YFSETQ in the germline V gene. The CDR3 is made up of 15 amino acids. V gave up 0 bases and J gave up 10 bases; unmatched junction bases: 7. As DNA, the CDR3 is TGCGCCAGCAGCTTGGTATCTAGCGGGGGACTGGAGCAGTTCTTC. Translated: CASSLVSSGGLEQFF.

The CDR3 DNA reads TGCGCCAGCAGCGAGACCGGGGGGAACTATGGCTACACCTTC. This encodes CASSETGGNYGYTF. The rearrangement links TRBV5-1 to TRBJ1-2; D is perhaps TRBD1 (5 bases). Looked up from germline, CDR1 is SGHRS and CDR2 is YFSETQ. V was shortened by 4 bases and J by 2 bases, with 12 bases between the two germline ends. CDR3 length: 14 residues.

The chain couples TRBV11-2 to TRBJ2-1, with D unresolved. The CDR3 is made up of 12 amino acids. CDR1 is SGHAT, CDR2 FQNNGV, per germline. Trimming pared 8 bases from V and 4 bases from J, leaving 9 bases between. CDR3 nucleotides: TGTGCCAGCCTTTCAGTTTACAATGAGCAGTTCTTC. Protein product: CASLSVYNEQFF.

This clone occurred once. The chain links TRBV3-1 (or the pseudogene TRBV3-2) to TRBJ1-2; D perhaps matches TRBD1 (5 bases). The CDR3 has 15 residues. Trimming cost V 5 bases and J 0 bases, with 13 bases left between them. Germline V lookup: CDR1 LGHDT, CDR2 YNNKEL (reference sequence). DNA of the CDR3: TGTGCCAGCAGCTATGCGGGGGTAGCTAACTATGGCTACACCTTC. This sequence encodes CASSYAGVANYGYTF.

The rearrangement links TRBV6-5 to TRBJ1-1; tentative D call: TRBD1 (6 bases). With 0 bases removed from V and 3 bases from J, the gap between germline ends came to 14 bases. Germline V gene sequence: CDR1 MNHEY, CDR2 SVGAGI. The CDR3 runs to 16 residues. The chain's CDR3 is CASSYSPGAVDTEAFF. DNA for the CDR3: TGTGCCAGCAGTTACTCCCCAGGGGCGGTTGACACTGAAGCTTTCTTT.

The chain's CDR3 is CASSSLARQQFF. Written as DNA, the CDR3 is TGTGCCAGCAGTTCACTAGCGCGTCAGCAGTTCTTC. The V and J genes are TRBV6-5 and TRBJ2-1, with TRBD2 matching 7 bases. The CDR3 is 12 residues long. Germline V gene sequence: CDR1 MNHEY, CDR2 SVGAGI. V shed 4 bases and J 11 bases; nucleotides not matched to a gene: 5.

The genes are TRBV29-1 and TRBJ2-3, with TRBD2 matching 7 bases. This CDR3 spans 13 amino acids. V shed 3 bases and J 5 bases; nucleotides not matched to a gene: 5. Germline V gene lookup returns CDR1 SQVTM and CDR2 ANQGSEA. The CDR3 nucleotides read TGCAGCGTTGAGTCGTCTAGCGGAGATACGCAGTATTTT. It translates to CSVESSSGDTQYF.

The chain recombines TRBV4-1 with TRBJ2-1, with 9 bases lining up with TRBD2. The CDR3 length is 17 residues. Germline loops: CDR1 MGHRA, CDR2 YSYEKL. Germline trimming cut 1 base from V and 3 bases from J; bases unmatched to any gene: 7. For the CDR3, the DNA is TGCGCCAGCAGCCAAGTGGTAGGTAGCGGGGGCTACAATGAGCAGTTCTTC. This encodes CASSQVVGSGGYNEQFF.